Listed below are T cell receptor beta chains from one sample, sequenced in a study of CD8 T cells in Susac syndrome. Each CDR3 protein gets one entry after TCRdb re-called the immunoSEQ multiplex PCR reads with MiXCR. This table holds about 100,000 distinct CDR3 sequences, 95% found once. The sequenced sample was CD8+ T cells from PBMCs. These receptors originate from a human donor with Susac syndrome. CDR3s include the opening cysteine and the closing phenylalanine or tryptophan. A D gene is named only where the DNA matches it firmly. Where a row states a size, it is once, few, many or the class of an expanded clone; other rows omit it.

clone_size: .; j_call: TRBJ2-4; cdr3_length: 12; v_call: TRBV6-4; d_call: .; cdr3_aa: CASRHPEGIQYF; cdr3_nt: TGTGCCAGCAGGCATCCAGAGGGCATTCAGTACTTC
clone_size: .; j_call: TRBJ1-1; cdr3_length: 15; v_call: TRBV7-3; d_call: .; cdr3_aa: CASSLQGDLNTEAFF; cdr3_nt: TGTGCCAGCAGCTTGCAAGGAGACCTGAACACTGAAGCTTTCTTT
clone_size: .; j_call: TRBJ2-7; cdr3_length: 16; v_call: TRBV5-4; d_call: TRBD2; cdr3_aa: CASSSGLAGVGYEQYF; cdr3_nt: TGTGCCAGCAGTTCGGGACTAGCGGGAGTGGGCTACGAGCAGTACTTC
clone_size: once; j_call: TRBJ2-4; cdr3_length: 13; v_call: TRBV20-1; d_call: .; cdr3_aa: CSARGESGGIQYF; cdr3_nt: TGCAGTGCTAGGGGAGAGTCAGGGGGGATTCAGTACTTC
clone_size: .; j_call: TRBJ2-4; cdr3_length: 12; v_call: TRBV1; d_call: .; cdr3_aa: CTTRQGKNIQYF; cdr3_nt: TGCACCACTCGACAGGGAAAAAACATTCAGTACTTC
clone_size: .; j_call: TRBJ2-2; cdr3_length: 15; v_call: TRBV7-8; d_call: .; cdr3_aa: CASSWVDPNTGELFF; cdr3_nt: TGTGCCAGCTCGTGGGTGGACCCGAACACCGGGGAGCTGTTTTTT
clone_size: .; j_call: TRBJ1-1; cdr3_length: 14; v_call: TRBV15; d_call: .; cdr3_aa: CATSRGERSTEAFF; cdr3_nt: TGTGCCACCAGCAGAGGGGAGCGAAGCACTGAAGCTTTCTTT
clone_size: .; j_call: TRBJ2-7; cdr3_length: 11; v_call: TRBV11-2; d_call: .; cdr3_aa: CATRVRYEQYF; cdr3_nt: TGTGCCACCCGAGTACGCTACGAGCAGTACTTC
clone_size: .; j_call: TRBJ2-5; cdr3_length: 14; v_call: TRBV4-1; d_call: TRBD1; cdr3_aa: CASSRRDSPETQYF; cdr3_nt: TGCGCCAGCAGCCGCCGGGACAGTCCGGAGACCCAGTACTTC
clone_size: once; j_call: TRBJ2-4; cdr3_length: 11; v_call: TRBV21-1; d_call: .; cdr3_aa: CASRQGILQYF; cdr3_nt: TGTGCCAGCCGACAGGGGATTTTGCAGTACTTC
clone_size: .; j_call: TRBJ2-3; cdr3_length: 16; v_call: TRBV9; d_call: TRBD2; cdr3_aa: CASSPNSGGAQDTQYF; cdr3_nt: TGTGCCAGCAGCCCGAATAGCGGGGGGGCTCAAGATACGCAGTATTTT